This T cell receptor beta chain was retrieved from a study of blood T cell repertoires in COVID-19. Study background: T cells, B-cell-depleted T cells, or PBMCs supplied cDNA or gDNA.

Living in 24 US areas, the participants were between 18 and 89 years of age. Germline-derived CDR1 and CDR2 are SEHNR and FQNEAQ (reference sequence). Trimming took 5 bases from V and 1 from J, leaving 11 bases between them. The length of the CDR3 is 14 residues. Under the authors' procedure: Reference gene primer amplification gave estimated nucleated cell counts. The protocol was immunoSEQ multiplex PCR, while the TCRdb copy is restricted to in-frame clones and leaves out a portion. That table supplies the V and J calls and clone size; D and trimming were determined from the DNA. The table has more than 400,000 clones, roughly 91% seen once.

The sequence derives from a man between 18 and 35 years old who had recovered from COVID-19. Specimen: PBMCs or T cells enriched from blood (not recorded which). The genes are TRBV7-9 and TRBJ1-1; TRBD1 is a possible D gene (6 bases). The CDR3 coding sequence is TGTGCCAGCAGCCGTACAGGGTCGAACACTGAAGCTTTCTTT. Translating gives CASSRTGSNTEAFF.